The following is a T cell receptor (beta chain) sequence with its context. Its specificity is not known. The data were produced by immunoSEQ multiplex PCR, yet TCRdb's version contains in-frame clones alone and is incomplete. The data show roughly 160,000 clones, around 88% seen once. This sample stems from a study of T cell responses to AZD1222 COVID-19 vaccine. Study-wide results and caveats: It should be noted that donors were predominantly white British and more often female, and clonal diversity was possibly underestimated.

Trimming took 3 bases from V and 0 from J, leaving 8 bases between them. Germline V lookup: CDR1 MNHNS, CDR2 SASEGT. The CDR3 has 14 amino acids. The sample here was peripheral blood, taken 28 days after the second AZD1222 dose. The TCR was taken from an adult who received the AZD1222 COVID-19 vaccine. The chain recombines TRBV6-1 with TRBJ1-1; D is uncertain. CDR3 DNA sequence: TGTGCCAGCAGTGAGGCTCTCTTGAACACTGAAGCTTTCTTT. Encoded protein: CASSEALLNTEAFF.